This T cell receptor beta chain emerged from a study of blood T cell repertoires in COVID-19. V gave up 8 bases and J gave up 6 bases; unmatched junction bases: 9. The CDR3 is 14 residues long. From germline, CDR1 is MNHEY and CDR2 SVGAGI. In the original workflow: From reference gene primer amplification, estimates of nucleated cell counts were derived. The table came from immunoSEQ multiplex PCR; TCRdb's copy has only in-frame clones and leaves some out. The V and J calls and clone size come from that table; D and trimming were worked out from the DNA. The sample has roughly 150,000 clones, around 80% seen once.

The sample consisted of peripheral blood. The sequence was collected from a man in his 60s with acute or convalescent COVID-19. This chain links TRBV6-5 with TRBJ2-1; the match to TRBD1 covers 8 bases. The chain's CDR3 is CASATDRGLNEQFF. The CDR3 DNA sequence: TGTGCCAGCGCAACCGACAGGGGTCTCAATGAGCAGTTCTTC.